Below are 8 T cell receptor beta chains sequenced from a single sample in a study of neurological immune-mediated disorders. TCRdb redid the calling of the 5' RACE reads with MiXCR, one entry per CDR3 protein. The repertoire holds 65,000 to 95,000 distinct CDR3 sequences, with approximately 5% as singletons. Sequencing used PBMCs. All receptors come from a woman aged 25-40 years with multiple sclerosis.

This clonotype was detected many times. The chain combines TRBV20-1 with TRBJ1-2; no firm D call. V shed 0 bases and J shed 0 bases, with 20 bases lying between them. Germline CDR1 and CDR2: DFQATT and SNEGSKA (reference sequence). The CDR3 has 18 residues. The CDR3 DNA reads TGCAGTGCTAGAGATCCGTTCAGGCACAAGCTCTCTAACTATGGCTACACCTTC. Translated: CSARDPFRHKLSNYGYTF.

This clonotype showed up many times. The chain is built from TRBV7-2 and TRBJ2-1; D may be TRBD2 (6 bases). The CDR3 is made up of 15 amino acids. The V end was cut by 5 bases, the J end by 1 base, with 12 bases between. Germline V gives CDR1 SGHTA, CDR2 FQGNSA. The CDR3 DNA reads TGTGCCAGCAGCCCCCTGGGGGGATCCTACAATGAGCAGTTCTTC. It specifies CASSPLGGSYNEQFF.

At least ten counts were recorded for this clonotype. The chain is built from TRBV20-1 and TRBJ2-1; 11 bases map to TRBD2. V was clipped by 1 base and J by 2 bases; unmatched bases: 7. The CDR3 totals 17 residues. CDR1 and CDR2 from the germline V gene are DFQATT and SNEGSKA (reference sequence). CDR3 sequence reads: CSARGGLAGGTYNEQFF. CDR3 bases: TGCAGTGCTAGAGGAGGGCTAGCGGGAGGTACCTACAATGAGCAGTTCTTC.

This sequence joins TRBV27 and TRBJ1-2; TRBD1 might be the D (5 bases). This CDR3 has 15 amino acids. Germline V lookup: CDR1 MNHEY, CDR2 SMNVEV (reference sequence). Trimming removed 6 bases from V and 3 bases from J, with 17 bases in between. The CDR3 nucleotides are TGTGCCAGCAGGGCCATTAAGGGCAGGGACTATGGCTACACCTTC. This translates into CASRAIKGRDYGYTF.

This clonotype occurred many times. The chain combines TRBV7-2 with TRBJ2-3, with 12 bases lining up with TRBD1. The CDR3 runs 15 residues. Germline V CDR1 and CDR2: SGHTA, FQGNSA. J was trimmed by 5 bases and V by 5 bases; bases with no gene match: 5. This chain's CDR3 is CASSPGQGAGDTQYF. The DNA for the CDR3 is TGTGCCAGCAGCCCGGGACAGGGGGCTGGAGATACGCAGTATTTT.

This clonotype showed up many times. The chain couples TRBV29-1 to TRBJ1-2; 10 bases agree with TRBD1. CDR3 length: 12 amino acids. J gave up 6 bases and V 7 bases, and 5 bases lay outside the gene matches. Germline V gene data show CDR1 as SQVTM and CDR2 as ANQGSEA. The CDR3 sequence: CSADRGFDGYTF. The CDR3 DNA reads TGCAGCGCGGACAGGGGGTTTGATGGCTACACCTTC.

This clonotype was counted at least ten times. The chain links TRBV9 to TRBJ1-1; a weak D match, TRBD1 (5 bases). The V gene's germline CDR1 is SGDLS and CDR2 YYNGEE. V lost 0 bases, J lost 0 bases, and 9 bases lay in between. The CDR3 is made up of 15 amino acids. CDR3 sequence: CASSVAGRVNTEAFF. In nucleotides, the CDR3 is TGTGCCAGCAGCGTAGCGGGCAGGGTGAACACTGAAGCTTTCTTT. The variable domain in full, completed from reference TRBV9 and TRBJ1-1, reads DSGVTQTPKHLITATGQRVTLRCSPRSGDLSVYWYQQSLDQGLQFLIQYYNGEERAKGNILERFSAQQFPDLHSELNLSSLELGDSALYFCASSVAGRVNTEAFFGQGTRLTVV.

This clonotype appeared a few times. The gene calls are TRBV7-2 and TRBJ2-5; the D is unclear. The V end was cut by 5 bases, the J end by 1 base, with 11 bases between. From germline, CDR1 is SGHTA and CDR2 FQGNSA. CDR3 length: 14 amino acids. The CDR3 is CASSTSAVQETQYF. DNA of the CDR3: TGTGCCAGCAGCACCTCCGCTGTCCAAGAGACCCAGTACTTC.